Shown below are 2 T cell receptor beta chains from a single sample sequenced in a study of OX40 agonist ivuxolimab in advanced cancers. Only in-frame clones appear in the TCRdb table, and some are missing; sequencing was by immunoSEQ multiplex PCR. The table shows 70,000 to 95,000 clones, with around nine tenths occurring only once. Specimen: CD4+ or CD8+ T cells sorted from blood, collected in a trial of the OX40 agonist ivuxolimab. These receptors came from an adult with an advanced solid tumor such as melanoma, head and neck, liver or kidney cancer.

The rearrangement joins TRBV5-6 to TRBJ1-3; D gene unclear. Germline V gene data show CDR1 as SGHDT and CDR2 as YYEEEE. V was trimmed by 2 bases and J by 4 bases, leaving 10 bases between them. The CDR3 consists of 14 residues. The CDR3 coding sequence is TGTGCCAGCAGCTTCCGAGGAGGAGGAAACACCATATATTTT. The encoded protein is CASSFRGGGNTIYF.

The rearrangement joins TRBV30 to TRBJ1-1; D is unresolved. Germline values: CDR1 GTSNPN, CDR2 SVGIG (reference sequence). Trimming shortened V by 2 bases and J by 1 base, and 8 bases separated the two germline ends. The CDR3 totals 13 residues. This chain's CDR3 is CAWSTQANTEAFF. The CDR3 nucleotides are TGTGCCTGGAGTACCCAGGCGAACACTGAAGCTTTCTTT.